This TCR beta chain was profiled in a study of cytomegalovirus exposure and HLA in healthy donors. Study outcomes and limitations: That first-cohort TCR clusters tended to co-occur in the roughly 130 validation repertoires was found in a later analysis.

Looked up from germline, CDR1 is SEHNR and CDR2 is FQNEAQ (reference sequence). This CDR3 is 15 amino acids long. Trimming removed 4 bases at V and 1 base at J, with 14 bases between. Clones were sequenced by immunoSEQ multiplex PCR, and TCRdb holds only the in-frame ones, with some missing. The sample has under 250,000 clones; around nine tenths are singletons. Remarks on this clone: What it recognizes is unknown.

V gene TRBV7-9 combines with J gene TRBJ2-7; possibly TRBD1 for D (6 bases). The clonotype comes from a woman aged 18-29 years in good health and CMV-seropositive. The sample was PBMCs. CDR3 DNA: TGTGCCAGCAGCTCCACCCCTACAGGGTCCTACGAGCAGTACTTC. Its translation is CASSSTPTGSYEQYF.